The entry that follows covers one TCR beta chain sequence. The sample comes from a study of blood T cell repertoires in COVID-19. TCRdb keeps only in-frame clones here, not all; method: immunoSEQ multiplex PCR. In the table there are under 55,000 clones, around four fifths of which are singletons. This CDR3 comprises 11 residues. Germline CDR1 reads GTSNPN; CDR2 reads SVGIG (reference sequence). Trimming left V 4 bases short and J 5 bases short, with 5 bases between. The genes are TRBV30 and TRBJ2-2; a weak D match, TRBD1 (5 bases). The sequence was obtained from a man in his fifties or sixties with acute or convalescent COVID-19. Sequenced material: peripheral blood. CDR3 sequence reads: CAWKGTGELFF. The CDR3 DNA sequence: TGTGCCTGGAAGGGGACCGGGGAGCTGTTTTTT.